Following are 18 T cell receptor beta chains from one sample sequenced in a study of T cell repertoires in cytomegalovirus infection. TCRdb independently ran MiXCR on the reads; one entry per CDR3 protein. The sample shows approximately 500,000 distinct CDR3 sequences, about 33% of them seen only once. Antigens of these TCRs are unknown. Source: cultured PBMCs, taken from culture after CMV antigen stimulation. These receptors were collected from a human donor in good health (CMV status not recorded). Some clones in this sample may be carry-over from other donors' samples.

This sequence joins TRBV7-2 and TRBJ2-1; 11 nucleotides align to TRBD2. CDR1 is SGHTA and CDR2 is FQGNSA in the germline V gene. The CDR3 is 13 amino acids. With V trimmed by 10 bases and J by 6 bases, 5 bases remained unmatched. The chain's CDR3 is CATALAGVNEQFF. The CDR3 DNA sequence: TGTGCCACCGCACTAGCGGGAGTCAATGAGCAGTTCTTC.

This clonotype has ten or more counts. This chain joins TRBV7-3 and TRBJ2-2; 11 bases are shared with TRBD2. Germline lookup yields CDR1 SGHTA and CDR2 FQGTGA. This CDR3 has 17 residues. V trimming: 5 bases; J trimming: 6 bases; junction bases outside the gene matches: 11. CDR3 protein: CASSLRAPGLAAGELFF. Written as DNA, the CDR3 is TGTGCCAGCAGCCTAAGGGCGCCGGGACTAGCGGCCGGGGAGCTGTTTTTT. Supplemented by reference TRBV7-3 and TRBJ2-2, the full variable domain reads GAGVSQTPSNKVTEKGKYVELRCDPISGHTALYWYRQSLGQGPEFLIYFQGTGAADDSGLPNDRFFAVRPEGSVSTLKIQRTERGDSAVYLCASSLRAPGLAAGELFFGEGSRLTVL.

The chain carries TRBV20-1 and TRBJ1-4, with 10 bases identical to TRBD1. Looked up from germline, CDR1 is DFQATT and CDR2 is SNEGSKA (reference sequence). The V and J ends lost 1 base and 10 bases, in that order; junction bases with no gene match: 6. This CDR3 contains 14 residues. The CDR3 region has the DNA TGCAGTGCTAGAGTCGGACAGGGGGTGGGAAAACTGTTTTTT. Its protein is CSARVGQGVGKLFF.

The V call is TRBV6-1, the J call TRBJ1-5; maybe TRBD1 (6 bases). Trimming cost V 5 bases and J 2 bases, with 10 bases left between them. Germline CDR1 reads MNHNS; CDR2 reads SASEGT. This CDR3 spans 14 amino acids. CDR3 sequence: CASSKNRGNQPQHF. The CDR3 nucleotides are TGTGCCAGCAGTAAAAACAGGGGCAATCAGCCCCAGCATTTT.

The chain has TRBV6-8 and TRBJ1-2, with D possibly TRBD1 on 6 matching bases. Looked up from germline, CDR1 is MNHGY and CDR2 is SAAAGT. With 6 bases removed from V and 8 bases from J, the gap between germline ends came to 19 bases. The CDR3 contains 14 residues. CDR3 DNA sequence: TGTGCCAGCAGATTACGCCAACAGGGTTCCGGCTACACCTTC. Translating gives CASRLRQQGSGYTF.

This chain joins TRBV6-8 and TRBJ2-1; perhaps TRBD2 as D (5 bases). CDR1 and CDR2 (germline): MNHGY, SAAAGT. The CDR3 totals 15 residues. V was trimmed by 8 bases and J by 3 bases, leaving 17 bases between them. This chain's CDR3 is CASARRTRIYNEQFF. The CDR3 nucleotides read TGTGCCAGCGCGAGGCGGACTCGGATCTACAATGAGCAGTTCTTC.

The rearrangement joins TRBV4-1 to TRBJ1-5, with TRBD1 as a possible D gene (6 bases). V was trimmed by 0 bases and J by 2 bases, leaving 14 bases between them. The CDR3 is made up of 17 amino acids. Germline V gene data show CDR1 as MGHRA and CDR2 as YSYEKL. This chain's CDR3 is CASSQDSFAGGNQPQHF. Written as DNA, the CDR3 is TGCGCCAGCAGCCAAGATAGCTTTGCAGGGGGCAATCAGCCCCAGCATTTT.

In this sample, this clonotype turned up a few times. The rearrangement links TRBV7-2 to TRBJ1-2; D possibly corresponds to TRBD1 (5 bases). Trimming took 5 bases from V and 4 from J, leaving 11 bases between them. In germline, CDR1 is SGHTA, CDR2 FQGNSA. This CDR3 comprises 13 residues. CDR3 sequence: CASSAGGGYGYTF. As DNA, the CDR3 is TGTGCCAGCAGCGCCGGGGGTGGCTATGGCTACACCTTC.

This clonotype turned up a few times. The chain joins TRBV28 to TRBJ2-2; the D gene is possibly TRBD2 (6 bases). CDR1 and CDR2 (germline): MDHEN, SYDVKM. V was trimmed by 7 bases and J by 0 bases, leaving 12 bases between them. This CDR3 is built from 15 residues. CDR3: CASKVGGANTGELFF. The CDR3 DNA is TGTGCCAGCAAGGTGGGCGGGGCGAACACCGGGGAGCTGTTTTTT.

This clonotype was counted between two and nine times. This chain uses TRBV12-3 or TRBV12-4 with TRBJ2-7, with TRBD2 matching over 9 bases. V lost 5 bases to trimming and J lost 4 bases; unmatched junction nucleotides: 9. This CDR3 is 15 amino acids long. This CDR3 reads CASSLGSGSGYEQYV. The DNA for the CDR3 is TGTGCCAGCAGTCTGGGTAGCGGGAGTGGGTACGAGCAGTACGTC.

This clonotype has at least ten counts. The genes are TRBV7-2 and TRBJ1-5; 7 bases are a match to TRBD1. The CDR3 has 15 residues. CDR1 and CDR2 from the germline V gene are SGHTA and FQGNSA. V was clipped by 4 bases and J by 3 bases; unmatched bases: 6. CDR3: CASSSRQGLNQPQHF. CDR3 bases: TGTGCCAGCAGCTCTCGACAGGGCCTCAATCAGCCCCAGCATTTT.

This chain joins TRBV7-2 and TRBJ2-1; tentatively, D is TRBD2 (6 bases). The germline CDR1 and CDR2 sequences are SGHTA and FQGNSA. V gave up 3 bases and J gave up 0 bases, with 15 bases separating them. The CDR3 is 17 amino acids. CDR3 protein: CASSLGLRESSYNEQFF. The CDR3 nucleotides read TGTGCCAGCAGCTTGGGGCTCCGGGAGAGCTCCTACAATGAGCAGTTCTTC.

The chain joins TRBV24-1 to TRBJ2-3; maybe TRBD2 (6 bases). The CDR3 length is 14 residues. V gave up 3 bases and J gave up 3 bases, with 9 bases separating them. Germline assignment: CDR1 KGHDR and CDR2 SFDVKD. The CDR3: CATSDVGLTDTQYF. The CDR3 nucleotides read TGTGCCACCAGTGATGTGGGACTGACAGATACGCAGTATTTT.

The rearrangement joins TRBV4-3 to TRBJ2-5; D perhaps matches TRBD2 (6 bases). From germline, CDR1 is LGHNA and CDR2 YSLEER. This CDR3 is built from 16 residues. Trimming took off 0 bases at V and 4 bases at J, with 15 bases between the two ends. CDR3 amino acids: CASSQDLGGSGETQYF. CDR3 nucleotides: TGCGCCAGCAGCCAAGATCTAGGAGGGAGTGGAGAGACCCAGTACTTC.

This rearrangement joins TRBV4-3 to TRBJ1-1, with a tentative D call TRBD1 (5 bases). CDR3 length: 20 amino acids. The germline V gene has CDR1 LGHNA and CDR2 YSLEER. Trimming took off 0 bases at V and 0 bases at J, with 23 bases between the two ends. CDR3: CASSQDRGVPDHFMNTEAFF. The DNA of the CDR3 is TGCGCCAGCAGCCAAGACCGAGGGGTGCCCGACCACTTTATGAACACTGAAGCTTTCTTT.

In this sample, this clonotype turned up a few times. The rearrangement links TRBV12-3 or TRBV12-4 to TRBJ2-7; D is unclear. Trimming took off 5 bases at V and 7 bases at J, with 15 bases between the two ends. The CDR3 has 13 amino acids. In DNA form, the CDR3 reads TGTGCCAGCAGTGTTTTCTTACATGGGGAGCAGTACGTC. Its protein product is CASSVFLHGEQYV.

Only a few counts were recorded for this clonotype. The chain is built from TRBV27 and TRBJ2-3, with TRBD2 identical over 9 bases. With 10 bases clipped from V and 2 bases from J, the junction kept 7 bases outside the gene matches. The CDR3 sequence is 14 residues long. Looked up from germline, CDR1 is MNHEY and CDR2 is SMNVEV (reference sequence). The CDR3: CATRLAVTTDTQYF. The CDR3 DNA sequence: TGTGCCACCCGACTAGCGGTAACCACAGATACGCAGTATTTT.

This clonotype was counted a few times. The chain has TRBV27 and TRBJ1-2, with 9 bases matching TRBD1. Germline CDR1 is MNHEY and CDR2 is SMNVEV (reference sequence). The CDR3 length is 15 residues. V shed 5 bases and J 3 bases; nucleotides not matched to a gene: 7. CDR3 in amino acids: CASSPPGQGYYGYTF. Written as DNA, the CDR3 is TGTGCCAGCAGTCCCCCGGGACAGGGATACTATGGCTACACCTTC.